Here is one T cell receptor (beta chain) with its context. Antigen: not known. This CDR3 comprises 15 residues. V was clipped by 3 bases and J by 8 bases; unmatched bases: 8. The data belong to a study of T-cell reconstitution after alpha-beta-depleted transplantation in children. Library preparation (for TCRbeta) was performed with unique molecular identifiers. TCRdb re-called the PCR reads through MiXCR, storing one row per CDR3 protein. This sample carries about 980,000 distinct CDR3 sequences, less than 30% of them seen once, and the ten largest clones take over 25%. Findings and caveats of the study: At around two months after transplant, the alpha-beta T cells were reportedly derived from several hundred expanded clones that came from non-depleted graft cells.

The TCR comes from a boy less than two years old who had a stem cell transplant for SCID, so the T cells may come from the graft donor. The specimen comprised PBMCs, mostly from graft donor cells, sampled 360 days after TCRalphabeta/CD19-depleted stem cell transplant. This chain uses TRBV12-3 or TRBV12-4 with TRBJ1-3; the match to TRBD1 covers 9 bases. The CDR3 protein is CASSFFTGGMDTIYF. The DNA of the CDR3 is TGTGCCAGCAGTTTCTTTACAGGGGGCATGGACACCATATATTTT.